This TCR beta chain was sequenced in a study of OX40 agonist ivuxolimab in advanced cancers. Study-level points and caveats: Some of the lowest clonal expansion was seen in partial responders at 0.1-3.0 mg/kg.

Produced via immunoSEQ multiplex PCR; TCRdb's table is partial and in-frame only. The sample lists 92,000 or so clones, 70% to 85% occurring once. The V and J ends lost 3 bases and 0 bases respectively, with 13 bases between them. This CDR3 spans 16 amino acids. Germline CDR1 is LNHDA and CDR2 is SQIVND (reference sequence). As to this clone: Its antigen is as yet unknown.

The TCR sequence derives from an adult with an advanced solid tumor such as melanoma, head and neck, liver or kidney cancer. The sample consisted of CD4+ or CD8+ T cells sorted from blood, taken in a trial of the OX40 agonist ivuxolimab. The chain couples TRBV19 to TRBJ2-3, with a weak D call TRBD2 (5 bases). CDR3 loop: CASSIRSGSSTDTQYF. The CDR3, as DNA: TGTGCCAGTAGTATTAGGAGCGGATCTAGCACAGATACGCAGTATTTT.